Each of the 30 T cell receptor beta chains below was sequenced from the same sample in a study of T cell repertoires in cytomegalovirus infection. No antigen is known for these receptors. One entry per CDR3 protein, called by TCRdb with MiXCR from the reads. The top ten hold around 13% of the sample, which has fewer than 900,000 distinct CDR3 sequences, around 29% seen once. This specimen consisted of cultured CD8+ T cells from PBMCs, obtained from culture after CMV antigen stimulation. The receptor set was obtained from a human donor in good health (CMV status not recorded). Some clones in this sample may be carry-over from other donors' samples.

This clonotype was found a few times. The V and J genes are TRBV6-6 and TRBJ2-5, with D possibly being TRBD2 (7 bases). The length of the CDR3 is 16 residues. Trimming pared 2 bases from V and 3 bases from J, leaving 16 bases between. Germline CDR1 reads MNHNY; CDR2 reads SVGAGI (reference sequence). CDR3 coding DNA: TGTGCCAGCAGTTACGTTAACAGGGAGGGAGAAGAGACCCAGTACTTC. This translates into CASSYVNREGEETQYF.

The CDR3 region has the DNA TGTGCCAGCAGCAAGGGGGGCGGTGGCACTGAAGCTTTCTTT. The encoded protein is CASSKGGGGTEAFF. The chain recombines TRBV7-6 with TRBJ1-1; a weak D match, TRBD1 (6 bases). Germline CDR1 is SGHVS and CDR2 is FNYEAQ. With 5 bases removed from V and 4 bases from J, the gap between germline ends came to 14 bases. The CDR3 is made up of 14 amino acids. The whole variable domain, remainder taken from reference TRBV7-6 and TRBJ1-1, is GAGVSQSPRYKVTKRGQDVALRCDPISGHVSLYWYRQALGQGPEFLTYFNYEAQQDKSGLPNDRFSAERPEGSISTLTIQRTEQRDSAMYRCASSKGGGGTEAFFGQGTRLTVV.

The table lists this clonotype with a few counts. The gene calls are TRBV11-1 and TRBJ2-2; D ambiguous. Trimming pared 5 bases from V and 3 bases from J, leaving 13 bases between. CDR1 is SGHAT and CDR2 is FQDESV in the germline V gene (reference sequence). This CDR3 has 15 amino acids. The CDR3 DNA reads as TGTGCCAGCAGCCATAACTCTTTCTACACCGGGGAGCTGTTTTTT. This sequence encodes CASSHNSFYTGELFF.

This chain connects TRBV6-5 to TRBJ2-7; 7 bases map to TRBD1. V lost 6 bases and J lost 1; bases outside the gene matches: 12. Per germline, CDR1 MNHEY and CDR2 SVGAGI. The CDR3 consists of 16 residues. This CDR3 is CASSPPQGSPSYEQYF. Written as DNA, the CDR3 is TGTGCCAGCAGCCCCCCACAGGGGTCCCCTTCCTACGAGCAGTACTTC.

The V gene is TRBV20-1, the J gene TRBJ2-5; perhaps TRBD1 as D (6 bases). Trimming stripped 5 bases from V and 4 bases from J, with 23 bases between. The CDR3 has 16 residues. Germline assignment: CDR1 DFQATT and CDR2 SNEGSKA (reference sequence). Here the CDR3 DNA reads TGCAGTGCTCTTCCCACCCTTACAGGGAATGGAGAGACCCAGTACTTC. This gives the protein CSALPTLTGNGETQYF.

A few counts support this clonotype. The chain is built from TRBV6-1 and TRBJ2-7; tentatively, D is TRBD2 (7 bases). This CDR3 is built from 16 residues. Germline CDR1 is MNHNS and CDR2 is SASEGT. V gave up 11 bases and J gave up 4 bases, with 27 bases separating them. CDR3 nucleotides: TGTGCCTGCACGAACCGAGGGGGGGCGAATGTGTACGAGCAGTACTTC. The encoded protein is CACTNRGGANVYEQYF.

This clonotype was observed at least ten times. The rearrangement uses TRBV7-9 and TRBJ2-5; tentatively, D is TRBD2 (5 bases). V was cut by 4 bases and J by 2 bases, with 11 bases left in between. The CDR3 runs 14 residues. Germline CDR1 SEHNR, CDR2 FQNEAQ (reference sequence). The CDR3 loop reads CASSSARDQETQYF. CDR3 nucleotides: TGTGCCAGCAGCTCCGCTCGGGATCAAGAGACCCAGTACTTC.

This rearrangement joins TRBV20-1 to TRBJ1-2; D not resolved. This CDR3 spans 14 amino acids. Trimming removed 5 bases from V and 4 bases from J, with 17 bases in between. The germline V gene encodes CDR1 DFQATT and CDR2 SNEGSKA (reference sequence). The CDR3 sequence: CSAPLPRTFYGYTF. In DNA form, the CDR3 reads TGCAGTGCTCCCCTTCCCCGGACCTTCTATGGCTACACCTTC.

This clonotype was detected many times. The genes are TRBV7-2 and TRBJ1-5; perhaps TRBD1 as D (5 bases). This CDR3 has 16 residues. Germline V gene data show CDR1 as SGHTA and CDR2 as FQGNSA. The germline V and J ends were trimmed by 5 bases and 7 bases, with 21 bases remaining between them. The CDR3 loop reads CASSGRGRENGQPQHF. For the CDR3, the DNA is TGTGCCAGCAGCGGCCGAGGCAGGGAAAACGGACAGCCCCAGCATTTT. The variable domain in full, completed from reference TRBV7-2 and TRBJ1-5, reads GAGVSQSPSNKVTEKGKDVELRCDPISGHTALYWYRQSLGQGLEFLIYFQGNSAPDKSGLPSDRFSAERTGGSVSTLTIQRTQQEDSAVYLCASSGRGRENGQPQHFGDGTRLSIL.

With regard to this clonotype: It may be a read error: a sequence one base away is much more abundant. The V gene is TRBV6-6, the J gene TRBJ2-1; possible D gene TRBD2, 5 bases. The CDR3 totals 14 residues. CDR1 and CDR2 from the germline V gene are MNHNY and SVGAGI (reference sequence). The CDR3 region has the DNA TGTGCCAGCCAGACGGGGAGCTCCTACAATGAGCTGTTCTTC. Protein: CASQTGSSYNELFF.

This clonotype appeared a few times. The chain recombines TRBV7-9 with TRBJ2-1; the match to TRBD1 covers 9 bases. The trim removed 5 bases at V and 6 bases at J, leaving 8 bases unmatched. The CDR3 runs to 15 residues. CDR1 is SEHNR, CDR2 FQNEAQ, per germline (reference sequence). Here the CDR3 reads CASSVSGTGSNEQFF. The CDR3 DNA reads TGTGCCAGCAGCGTATCCGGGACAGGGAGCAATGAGCAGTTCTTC.

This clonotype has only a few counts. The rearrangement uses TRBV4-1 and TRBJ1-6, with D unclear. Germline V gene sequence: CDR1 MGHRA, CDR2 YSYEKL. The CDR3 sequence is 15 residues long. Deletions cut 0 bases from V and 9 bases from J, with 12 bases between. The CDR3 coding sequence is TGCGCCAGCAGCCAAGATCGGACCAGGAGTTCACCCCTCCACTTT. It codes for CASSQDRTRSSPLHF.

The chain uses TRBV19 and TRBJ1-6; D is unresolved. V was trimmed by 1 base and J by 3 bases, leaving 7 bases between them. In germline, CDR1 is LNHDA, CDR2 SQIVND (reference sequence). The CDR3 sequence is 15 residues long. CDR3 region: CASSIGASYNSPLHF. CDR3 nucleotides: TGTGCCAGTAGTATAGGGGCCAGCTATAATTCACCCCTCCACTTT.

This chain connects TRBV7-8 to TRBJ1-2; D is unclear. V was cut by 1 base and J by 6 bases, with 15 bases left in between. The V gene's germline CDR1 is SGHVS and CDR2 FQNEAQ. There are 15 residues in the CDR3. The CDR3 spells CASSLEVSPRDGYTF. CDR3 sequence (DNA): TGTGCCAGCAGCTTAGAGGTTTCCCCCCGGGATGGCTACACCTTC. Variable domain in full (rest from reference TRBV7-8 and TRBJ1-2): GAGVSQSPRYKVAKRGQDVALRCDPISGHVSLFWYQQALGQGPEFLTYFQNEAQLDKSGLPSDRFFAERPEGSVSTLKIQRTQQEDSAVYLCASSLEVSPRDGYTFGSGTRLTVV.

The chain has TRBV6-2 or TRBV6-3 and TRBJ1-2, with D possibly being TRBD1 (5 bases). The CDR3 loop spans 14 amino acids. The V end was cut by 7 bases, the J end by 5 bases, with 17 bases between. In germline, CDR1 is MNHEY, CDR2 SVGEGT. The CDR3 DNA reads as TGTGCCAGCAACGTAAACGGGGGGAGTTATGGCTACACCTTC. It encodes CASNVNGGSYGYTF.

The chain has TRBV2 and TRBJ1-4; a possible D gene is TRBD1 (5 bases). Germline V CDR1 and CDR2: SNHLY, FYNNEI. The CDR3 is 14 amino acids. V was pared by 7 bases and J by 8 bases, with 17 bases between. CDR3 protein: CASIGVASGEKLFF. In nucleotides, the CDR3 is TGTGCCAGCATAGGGGTGGCAAGTGGAGAAAAACTGTTTTTT.

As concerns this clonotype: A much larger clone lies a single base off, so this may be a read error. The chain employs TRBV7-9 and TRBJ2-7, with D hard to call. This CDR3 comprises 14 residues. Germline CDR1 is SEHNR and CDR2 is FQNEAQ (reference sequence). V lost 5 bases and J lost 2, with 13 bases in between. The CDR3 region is CASSPRTKTYEQYF. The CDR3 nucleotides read TGTGCCAGCAGCCCTCGGACGAAAACCTACGAGCAGTACTTC.

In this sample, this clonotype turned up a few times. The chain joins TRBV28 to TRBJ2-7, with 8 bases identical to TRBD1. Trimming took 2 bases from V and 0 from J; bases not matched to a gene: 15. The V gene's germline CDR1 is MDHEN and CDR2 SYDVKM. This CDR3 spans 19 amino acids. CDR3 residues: CASSLVRTGLSLSSYEQYV. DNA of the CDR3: TGTGCCAGCAGTTTAGTCCGGACAGGGCTTTCGCTAAGCTCCTACGAGCAGTACGTC.

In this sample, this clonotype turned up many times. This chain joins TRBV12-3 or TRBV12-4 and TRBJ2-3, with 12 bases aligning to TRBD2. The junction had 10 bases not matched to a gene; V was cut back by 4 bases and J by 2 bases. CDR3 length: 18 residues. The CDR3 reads CASSSTGLAGLTTDTQYF. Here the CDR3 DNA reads TGTGCCAGCAGTTCCACCGGACTAGCGGGATTAACCACAGATACGCAGTATTTT.

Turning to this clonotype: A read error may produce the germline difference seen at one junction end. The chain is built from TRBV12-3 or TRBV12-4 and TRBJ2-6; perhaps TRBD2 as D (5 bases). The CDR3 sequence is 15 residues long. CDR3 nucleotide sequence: TGTGTCAGCAGTTTGAGGGTCTTTGGGGCCAACGTCCTGACTTTC. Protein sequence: CVSSLRVFGANVLTF.

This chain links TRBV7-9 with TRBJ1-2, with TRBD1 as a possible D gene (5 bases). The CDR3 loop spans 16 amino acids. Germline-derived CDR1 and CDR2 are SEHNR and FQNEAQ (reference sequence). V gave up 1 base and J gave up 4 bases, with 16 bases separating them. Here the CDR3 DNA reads TGTGCCAGCAGCTTAGAAGGGGCAGGGCCATCCTATGGCTACACCTTC. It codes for CASSLEGAGPSYGYTF.

The CDR3 spells CASRETGHNEKLFF. CDR3 nucleotides: TGTGCCAGCAGGGAAACAGGACATAATGAAAAACTGTTTTTT. J is TRBJ1-4 and V is TRBV25-1; D might be TRBD1 (5 bases). CDR3 length: 14 residues. V shed 6 bases and J shed 4 bases, with 12 bases lying between them. The germline gives CDR1 MGHDK, CDR2 SYGVNS.

As DNA, the CDR3 is TGTGCCAGTAGTAACGGGGGCTCCTGGACAGATACGCAGTATTTT. The encoded protein is CASSNGGSWTDTQYF. The chain has TRBV19 and TRBJ2-3, with D possibly being TRBD1 or TRBD2 (6 bases each). Trimming removed 4 bases at V and 3 bases at J, with 14 bases between. The CDR3 spans 15 residues. From germline, CDR1 is LNHDA and CDR2 SQIVND (reference sequence).

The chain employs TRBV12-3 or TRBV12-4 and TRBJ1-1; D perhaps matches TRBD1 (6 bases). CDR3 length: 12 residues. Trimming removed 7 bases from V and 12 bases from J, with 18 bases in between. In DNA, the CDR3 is TGTGCCAGCACCTCGGGGGGGCTGTGGACTTTCTTT. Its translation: CASTSGGLWTFF.

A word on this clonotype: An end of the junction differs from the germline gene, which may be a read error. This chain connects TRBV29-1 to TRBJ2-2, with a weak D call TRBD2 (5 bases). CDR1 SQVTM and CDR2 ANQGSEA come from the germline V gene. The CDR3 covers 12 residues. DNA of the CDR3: TGTAGCGTCGAGGGGAACACCGGGGAGCTGTTTTTT. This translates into CSVEGNTGELFF.

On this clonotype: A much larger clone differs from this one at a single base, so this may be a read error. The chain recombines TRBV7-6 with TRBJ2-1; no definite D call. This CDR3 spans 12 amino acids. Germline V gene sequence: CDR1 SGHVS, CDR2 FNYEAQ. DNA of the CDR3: TGTGCCAGCAGCTTATTGTGGGCCGAGCAGTTGTTC. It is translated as CASSLLWAEQLF.

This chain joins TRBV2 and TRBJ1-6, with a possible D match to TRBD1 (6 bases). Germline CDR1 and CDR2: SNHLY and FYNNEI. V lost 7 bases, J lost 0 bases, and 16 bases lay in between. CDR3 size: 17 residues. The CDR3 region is CASTNGQPSSYNSPLHF. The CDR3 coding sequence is TGTGCCAGCACCAACGGACAGCCGAGCTCCTATAATTCACCCCTCCACTTT.

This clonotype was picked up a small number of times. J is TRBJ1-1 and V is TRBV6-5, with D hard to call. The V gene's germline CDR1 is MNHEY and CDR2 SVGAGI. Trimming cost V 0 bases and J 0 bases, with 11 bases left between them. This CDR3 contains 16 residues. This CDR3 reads CASSYSSLQLNTEAFF. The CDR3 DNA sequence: TGTGCCAGCAGTTACTCGAGCTTACAGCTGAACACTGAAGCTTTCTTT.

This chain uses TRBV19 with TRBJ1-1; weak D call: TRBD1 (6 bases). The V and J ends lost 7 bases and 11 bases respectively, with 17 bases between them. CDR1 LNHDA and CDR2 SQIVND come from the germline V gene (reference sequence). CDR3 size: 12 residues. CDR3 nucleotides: TGTGCCAGTATTAGACCCGGACAGTCGGCTTTCTTT. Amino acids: CASIRPGQSAFF. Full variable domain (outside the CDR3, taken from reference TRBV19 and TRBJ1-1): DGGITQSPKYLFRKEGQNVTLSCEQNLNHDAMYWYRQDPGQGLRLIYYSQIVNDFQKGDIAEGYSVSREKKESFPLTVTSAQKNPTAFYLCASIRPGQSAFFGQGTRLTVV.

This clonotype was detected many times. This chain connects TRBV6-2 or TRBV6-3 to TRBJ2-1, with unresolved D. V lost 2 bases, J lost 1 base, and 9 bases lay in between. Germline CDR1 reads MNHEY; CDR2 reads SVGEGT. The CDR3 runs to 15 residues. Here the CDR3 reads CASSYLGRSYNEQFF. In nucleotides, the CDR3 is TGTGCCAGCAGTTACCTGGGTCGTTCCTACAATGAGCAGTTCTTC.